One sample yielded the 9 T cell receptor beta chains listed below, sequenced in a study of glioma-infiltrating T cells after dendritic cell vaccination (dated by TCRdb to between 2015 and 2016). Library generation was performed with the immunoSEQ multiplex PCR assay. The immuneACCESS repertoire file appears here via TCRdb, limited to in-frame rearrangements. These files lack a portion of the clones; in checked studies, under half of the deficit traces to unresolved V genes, and the cause of the others is not known. The sample table lists around 100,000 clones, roughly four fifths of them with a count of one. About 6.8% of the sample comes from the top ten. The sample's time point label, in plain terms: after dendritic cell vaccination, including at tumor progression/relapse. Sequencing used blood, obtained after dendritic cell vaccination. The receptors stem from a human donor with glioblastoma.

The chain combines TRBV6-1 with TRBJ1-2; 8 nucleotides line up with TRBD1. This CDR3 contains 16 residues. CDR1 and CDR2 from the germline V gene are MNHNS and SASEGT. With V trimmed by 4 bases and J by 4 bases, 11 bases remained unmatched. Written as DNA, the CDR3 is TGTGCCAGCAGTGCCTTGAGGTCAGGGGGCGGCTATGGCTACACCTTC. It codes for CASSALRSGGGYGYTF.

This rearrangement joins TRBV9 to TRBJ1-3; D remains unclear. V dropped 4 bases and J dropped 0 bases, with 14 bases sitting between them. From germline, CDR1 is SGDLS and CDR2 YYNGEE. The CDR3 runs 16 residues. CDR3 coding DNA: TGTGCCAGCAGCCCCGATCTTGCGTTCTCTGGAAACACCATATATTTT. Translation: CASSPDLAFSGNTIYF.

In its sample, this clone was seen once. J is TRBJ2-7 and V is TRBV11-3, with D perhaps TRBD1 (6 bases). Trimming shortened V by 5 bases and J by 0 bases, and 11 bases separated the two germline ends. The germline V gene has CDR1 SGHNT and CDR2 YENEEA. The CDR3 extends over 14 amino acids. CDR3 in amino acids: CASSDRDNSYEQYF. The DNA of the CDR3 is TGTGCCAGCAGCGACCGGGACAACTCCTACGAGCAGTACTTC.

This clone was counted once. This rearrangement joins TRBV27 to TRBJ2-3; no firm D call. Germline V gene data show CDR1 as MNHEY and CDR2 as SMNVEV (reference sequence). The CDR3 contains 15 residues. V was pared by 7 bases and J by 0 bases, with 14 bases between. Here the CDR3 DNA reads TGTGCCAGCACCGGGTTGATGGGTAGCACAGATACGCAGTATTTT. It codes for CASTGLMGSTDTQYF.

The chain recombines TRBV2 with TRBJ1-1, with D perhaps matching TRBD1 (6 bases). Trimming removed 5 bases at V and 4 bases at J, with 26 bases between. Germline V lookup: CDR1 SNHLY, CDR2 FYNNEI. CDR3 size: 18 residues. The CDR3 spells CASSSRGPQGREFTEAFF. The CDR3 nucleotides are TGTGCCAGCAGTAGCAGGGGACCACAGGGACGAGAGTTCACTGAAGCTTTCTTT.

This clone was detected once. The J gene is TRBJ1-6, the V gene TRBV5-4; D remains ambiguous. The V end was cut by 0 bases, the J end by 6 bases, with 10 bases between. Germline V gene data show CDR1 as SGHNT and CDR2 as YYREEE (reference sequence). The CDR3 runs 15 residues. The CDR3 region is CASSLGWEVNSPLHF. The CDR3, as DNA: TGTGCCAGCAGCTTGGGATGGGAGGTTAATTCACCCCTCCACTTT.

This chain links TRBV6-6 with TRBJ2-3, with D perhaps matching TRBD2 (6 bases). The CDR3 extends over 15 amino acids. Germline lookup yields CDR1 MNHNY and CDR2 SVGAGI (reference sequence). Between the trimmed V and J ends, which lost 4 bases and 2 bases, there was a span of 13 bases. CDR3 loop: CASSSPREITDTQYF. CDR3 sequence (DNA): TGTGCCAGCAGTTCTCCTCGGGAGATCACAGATACGCAGTATTTT.

This clone came up a few times. The chain combines TRBV2 with TRBJ1-2, with D possibly TRBD1 on 5 matching bases. V was pared by 6 bases and J by 7 bases, with 15 bases between. Germline CDR1 and CDR2: SNHLY and FYNNEI. This CDR3 has 13 residues. CDR3 in DNA: TGTGCCAGCAGGGTAGACGGGACTACTGGCTACACCTTC. Translated: CASRVDGTTGYTF.

This clone was counted a single time. The DNA of the CDR3 is TGTGCCAGTAGTATCTCTTCCTCTTACGAGCAGTACTTC. Its translation: CASSISSSYEQYF. The rearrangement links TRBV19 to TRBJ2-7; no firm D call. With 3 bases removed from V and 4 bases from J, the gap between germline ends came to 10 bases. The CDR3 extends over 13 amino acids. CDR1 is LNHDA, CDR2 SQIVND, per germline (reference sequence).